The 23 T cell receptor beta chains presented below share a single source sample, sequenced in a study of blood T cell repertoires in COVID-19. Using immunoSEQ multiplex PCR, the repertoire was profiled, and TCRdb retains in-frame clones only, with some absent. The repertoire holds fewer than 35,000 clones, with about 88% as singletons. The sequenced sample was peripheral blood. The source of these receptors is a man aged 65 to 79 with active COVID-19.

This clone was seen only once. The chain carries TRBV4-1 and TRBJ1-5; D might be TRBD1 (6 bases). The CDR3 sequence is 17 residues long. V was shortened by 1 base and J by 7 bases, with 20 bases between the two germline ends. The germline gives CDR1 MGHRA, CDR2 YSYEKL. This CDR3 is CASSQGYTGGNGQPQHF. In DNA form, the CDR3 reads TGCGCCAGCAGCCAAGGATATACGGGGGGCAATGGGCAGCCCCAGCATTTT.

The chain carries TRBV6-5 and TRBJ1-2, with a weak D call TRBD1 (6 bases). Germline CDR1 MNHEY, CDR2 SVGAGI. V gave up 7 bases and J gave up 4 bases, with 16 bases separating them. The CDR3 contains 14 residues. This chain's CDR3 is CASTSGTRFYGYTF. CDR3 bases: TGTGCCAGCACCTCAGGGACACGGTTCTATGGCTACACCTTC.

This clone has a handful of counts. The chain employs TRBV6-5 and TRBJ1-5; 7 bases are shared with TRBD1. J was trimmed by 7 bases and V by 2 bases; bases with no gene match: 8. The CDR3 is 15 amino acids. Germline loops: CDR1 MNHEY, CDR2 SVGAGI. CDR3 DNA sequence: TGTGCCAGCAGTTACCCAGGGGGGATCACACAGCCCCAGCATTTT. Translating it yields CASSYPGGITQPQHF.

The rearrangement joins TRBV5-1 to TRBJ2-7; the match to TRBD2 covers 10 bases. This CDR3 comprises 14 residues. J lost 3 bases, V lost 4 bases, and 4 bases had no gene match. From germline, CDR1 is SGHRS and CDR2 YFSETQ. The chain's CDR3 is CASSRQRGGYEQYF. CDR3 coding DNA: TGCGCCAGCAGCCGCCAGCGGGGGGGCTACGAGCAGTACTTC.

The chain uses TRBV11-2 and TRBJ2-7; D may be TRBD2 (6 bases). Germline V lookup: CDR1 SGHAT, CDR2 FQNNGV. The CDR3 contains 16 residues. V shed 0 bases and J shed 0 bases, with 12 bases lying between them. CDR3 in amino acids: CASSLDSGGASYEQYF. The CDR3 coding sequence is TGTGCCAGCAGCTTAGACTCCGGCGGGGCCTCCTACGAGCAGTACTTC.

The V gene is TRBV13, the J gene TRBJ1-6, with 9 positions matching TRBD1. V gave up 2 bases and J gave up 9 bases; unmatched junction bases: 5. In germline, CDR1 is PRHDT, CDR2 FYEKMQ (reference sequence). This CDR3 is built from 15 residues. CDR3 nucleotides: TGTGCCAGCAGCTTATTGGGACAGGGCTTTTCACCCCTCCACTTT. Encoded protein: CASSLLGQGFSPLHF.

This chain uses TRBV3-1 (or the pseudogene TRBV3-2) with TRBJ1-5; the D is unclear. Trimming removed 4 bases at V and 9 bases at J, with 13 bases between. There are 13 residues in the CDR3. The germline V gene has CDR1 LGHDT and CDR2 YNNKEL (reference sequence). This CDR3 is CASSPSGWSPQHF. DNA for the CDR3: TGTGCCAGCAGCCCATCCGGTTGGTCGCCCCAGCATTTT.

The CDR3 DNA is TGTGCCAGCAGCTCTACTGGAAACACCATATATTTT. This codes for CASSSTGNTIYF. The chain couples TRBV3-1 (or the pseudogene TRBV3-2) to TRBJ1-3; D remains ambiguous. Trimming cost V 5 bases and J 2 bases, with 4 bases left between them. Germline V gives CDR1 LGHDT, CDR2 YNNKEL (reference sequence). The CDR3 consists of 12 residues.

The gene calls are TRBV5-8 and TRBJ2-1; 10 bases are shared with TRBD1. The CDR3 is made up of 15 amino acids. Germline CDR1 and CDR2: SGHTS and YDEGEE. Trimming took 3 bases from V and 7 from J; bases not matched to a gene: 7. The CDR3 here is CASSWGDRGRNEQFF. CDR3 bases: TGTGCCAGCAGCTGGGGGGACAGGGGTAGGAATGAGCAGTTCTTC.

The chain joins TRBV27 to TRBJ2-5, with TRBD2 matching 9 bases. This CDR3 has 14 amino acids. Germline V gives CDR1 MNHEY, CDR2 SMNVEV (reference sequence). J lost 1 base, V lost 8 bases, and 5 bases had no gene match. In DNA form, the CDR3 reads TGTGCCAGCGCGGGGGGGCTAGGCCAAGAGACCCAGTACTTC. Residues: CASAGGLGQETQYF.

The CDR3 loop is CASSVGVDNQPQHF. CDR3 sequence (DNA): TGTGCCAGCAGCGTCGGAGTAGACAATCAGCCCCAGCATTTT. This chain joins TRBV9 and TRBJ1-5; D gene unclear. CDR1 is SGDLS, CDR2 YYNGEE, per germline. With 2 bases removed from V and 3 bases from J, the gap between germline ends came to 9 bases. The CDR3 length is 14 residues. The full variable domain, its missing parts supplied by reference TRBV9 and TRBJ1-5, is DSGVTQTPKHLITATGQRVTLRCSPRSGDLSVYWYQQSLDQGLQFLIQYYNGEERAKGNILERFSAQQFPDLHSELNLSSLELGDSALYFCASSVGVDNQPQHFGDGTRLSIL.

The J gene is TRBJ2-7, the V gene TRBV12-5; the match to TRBD1 covers 8 bases. The V and J ends lost 0 bases and 1 base, in that order; junction bases with no gene match: 5. This CDR3 region has 16 residues. Per the germline V gene, CDR1 is LGHNT and CDR2 is FRNRAP. CDR3 bases: TGTGCTAGTGGTTTGGTCCGGGACAGGTTTTCCTACGAGCAGTACTTC. Translating gives CASGLVRDRFSYEQYF.

The chain couples TRBV28 to TRBJ1-5; 7 bases map to TRBD1. Trimming removed 5 bases from V and 3 bases from J; junction bases left unmatched: 13. This CDR3 spans 17 amino acids. Germline V gene sequence: CDR1 MDHEN, CDR2 SYDVKM. The CDR3 sequence is CASSVEKRGLLNQPQHF. DNA of the CDR3: TGTGCCAGCAGTGTGGAGAAGAGGGGGCTGCTCAATCAGCCCCAGCATTTT.

The rearrangement links TRBV2 to TRBJ1-2; the D is unclear. Germline V gene data show CDR1 as SNHLY and CDR2 as FYNNEI. V was clipped by 6 bases and J by 4 bases, with 15 bases between them. The CDR3 loop spans 14 amino acids. CDR3 protein: CASSRVGTLYGYTF. DNA of the CDR3: TGTGCCAGCAGCCGGGTTGGTACACTCTATGGCTACACCTTC.

The rearrangement joins TRBV7-2 to TRBJ2-5; D is perhaps TRBD2 (6 bases). CDR3 length: 16 amino acids. CDR1 and CDR2 from the germline V gene are SGHTA and FQGNSA. V lost 7 bases and J 5 bases, leaving 23 bases between the germline ends. CDR3 nucleotides: TGTGCCAGCACCCCTGGGGGTTTTAGTGGGGGGGAGACCCAGTACTTC. Protein sequence: CASTPGGFSGGETQYF.

The chain uses TRBV4-1 and TRBJ2-7, with no clear D. CDR1 is MGHRA and CDR2 is YSYEKL in the germline V gene. V shed 0 bases and J shed 2 bases, with 14 bases lying between them. The CDR3 covers 16 residues. CDR3 nucleotide sequence: TGCGCCAGCAGCCAAGACCAGGCCATAGGTCCCTACGAGCAGTACTTC. Residues: CASSQDQAIGPYEQYF.

The rearrangement uses TRBV9 and TRBJ2-5, with a possible D match to TRBD1 (5 bases). CDR3 length equals 14 residues. Germline assignment: CDR1 SGDLS and CDR2 YYNGEE. V was trimmed by 4 bases and J by 6 bases, leaving 16 bases between them. The CDR3 DNA sequence: TGTGCCAGCAGCCCAAGAGGACATCCCAAGACCCAGTACTTC. As protein: CASSPRGHPKTQYF.

The chain carries TRBV11-2 and TRBJ2-3, with D perhaps TRBD1 (6 bases). Germline V gene lookup returns CDR1 SGHAT and CDR2 FQNNGV. V lost 5 bases to trimming and J lost 4 bases, with 13 bases between them. The CDR3 is 14 residues long. CDR3 nucleotides: TGTGCCAGCAGCGGACAACAGGGTCCAGATACGCAGTATTTT. It is translated as CASSGQQGPDTQYF.

The V and J genes are TRBV28 and TRBJ2-1, with 7 bases matching TRBD1. This CDR3 comprises 16 residues. Trimming took 5 bases from V and 8 from J; bases not matched to a gene: 15. CDR1 and CDR2 (germline): MDHEN, SYDVKM. The CDR3 DNA is TGTGCCAGCAGTACAGACAGGGAAGAATGGCACGATGAGCAGTTCTTC. This gives the protein CASSTDREEWHDEQFF.

This clone was observed once. V gene TRBV4-3 combines with J gene TRBJ1-2, with 10 nucleotides matching TRBD1. Germline CDR1 LGHNA, CDR2 YSLEER. The CDR3 has 17 residues. The J segment lost 6 bases and the V segment lost 1 base, leaving 11 bases of the junction unmatched. The CDR3 reads CASSQGFSDRGLDGYTF. DNA of the CDR3: TGCGCCAGCAGCCAAGGGTTCTCTGACAGGGGGCTCGATGGCTACACCTTC.

The chain recombines TRBV7-2 with TRBJ1-5; D is possibly TRBD1 (6 bases). The CDR3 contains 14 residues. Trimming removed 2 bases at V and 6 bases at J, with 11 bases between. Germline-derived CDR1 and CDR2 are SGHTA and FQGNSA. CDR3 in DNA: TGTGCCAGCAGCTTATCAGGGGATCGTCAGCCCCAGCATTTT. The encoded protein is CASSLSGDRQPQHF.

The chain carries TRBV19 and TRBJ1-5; D is possibly TRBD1 (5 bases). CDR3 size: 12 residues. V was trimmed by 9 bases and J by 5 bases, leaving 11 bases between them. From germline, CDR1 is LNHDA and CDR2 SQIVND (reference sequence). This chain's CDR3 is CASRGGYQPQHF. For the CDR3, the DNA is TGTGCCAGCCGGGGGGGGTATCAGCCCCAGCATTTT.

This clone was detected once. The V gene is TRBV6-2 or TRBV6-3, the J gene TRBJ2-1; 7 bases agree with TRBD2. Germline V CDR1 and CDR2: MNHEY, SVGEGT. The CDR3 is 15 amino acids. J lost 6 bases, V lost 2 bases, and 7 bases had no gene match. This chain's CDR3 is CASSYAGVESNEQFF. For the CDR3, the DNA is TGTGCCAGCAGTTACGCGGGGGTGGAAAGCAATGAGCAGTTCTTC.